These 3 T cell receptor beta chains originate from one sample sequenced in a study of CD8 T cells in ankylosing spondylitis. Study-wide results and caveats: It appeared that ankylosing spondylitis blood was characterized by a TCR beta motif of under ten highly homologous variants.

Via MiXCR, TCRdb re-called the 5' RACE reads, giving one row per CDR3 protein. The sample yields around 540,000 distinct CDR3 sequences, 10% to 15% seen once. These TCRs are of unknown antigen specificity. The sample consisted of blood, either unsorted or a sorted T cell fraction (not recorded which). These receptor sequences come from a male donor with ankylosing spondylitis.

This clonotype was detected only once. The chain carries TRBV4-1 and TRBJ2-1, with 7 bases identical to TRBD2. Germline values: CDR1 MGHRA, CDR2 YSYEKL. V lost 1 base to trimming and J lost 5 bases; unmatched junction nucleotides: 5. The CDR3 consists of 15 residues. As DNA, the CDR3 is TGCGCCAGCAGCCAAGTCCTAGCGGCTAACAATGAGCAGTTCTTC. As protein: CASSQVLAANNEQFF.

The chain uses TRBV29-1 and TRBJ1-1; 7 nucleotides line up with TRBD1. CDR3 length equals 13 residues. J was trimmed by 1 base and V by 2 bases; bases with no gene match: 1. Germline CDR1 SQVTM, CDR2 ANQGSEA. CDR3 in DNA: TGCAGCGTTGAACGACAGGGGAACACTGAAGCTTTCTTT. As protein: CSVERQGNTEAFF.

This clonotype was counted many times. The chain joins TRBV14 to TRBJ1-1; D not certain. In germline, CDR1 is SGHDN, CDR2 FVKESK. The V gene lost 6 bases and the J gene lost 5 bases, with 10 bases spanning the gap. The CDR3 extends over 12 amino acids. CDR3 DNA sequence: TGTGCCAGCAGTGCATTGAGGACTGAAGCTTTCTTT. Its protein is CASSALRTEAFF.